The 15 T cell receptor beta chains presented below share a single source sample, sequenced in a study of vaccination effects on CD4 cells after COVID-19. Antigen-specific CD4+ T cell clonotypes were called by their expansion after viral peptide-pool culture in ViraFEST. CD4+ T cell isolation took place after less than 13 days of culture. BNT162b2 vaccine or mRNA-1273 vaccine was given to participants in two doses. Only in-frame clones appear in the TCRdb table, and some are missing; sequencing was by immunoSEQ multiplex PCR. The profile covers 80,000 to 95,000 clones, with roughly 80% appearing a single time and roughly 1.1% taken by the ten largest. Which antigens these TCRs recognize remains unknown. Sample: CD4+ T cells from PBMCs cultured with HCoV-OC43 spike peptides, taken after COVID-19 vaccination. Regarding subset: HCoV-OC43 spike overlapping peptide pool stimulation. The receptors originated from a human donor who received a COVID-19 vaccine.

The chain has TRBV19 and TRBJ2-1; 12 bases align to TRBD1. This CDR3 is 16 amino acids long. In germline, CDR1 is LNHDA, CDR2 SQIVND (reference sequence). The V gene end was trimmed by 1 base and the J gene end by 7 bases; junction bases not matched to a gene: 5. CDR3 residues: CASSIVGTGGKNEQFF. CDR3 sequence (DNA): TGTGCCAGTAGTATAGTTGGGACAGGGGGCAAAAATGAGCAGTTCTTC.

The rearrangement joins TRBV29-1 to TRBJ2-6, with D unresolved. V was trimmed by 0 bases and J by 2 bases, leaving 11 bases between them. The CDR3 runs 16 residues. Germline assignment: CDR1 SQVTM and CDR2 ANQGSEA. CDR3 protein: CSVEEYDGTGANVLTF. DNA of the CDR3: TGCAGCGTTGAAGAGTACGACGGAACTGGGGCCAACGTCCTGACTTTC. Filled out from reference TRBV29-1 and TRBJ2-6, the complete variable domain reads SAVISQKPSRDICQRGTSLTIQCQVDSQVTMMFWYRQQPGQSLTLIATANQGSEATYESGFVIDKFPISRPNLTFSTLTVSNMSPEDSSIYLCSVEEYDGTGANVLTFGAGSRLTVL.

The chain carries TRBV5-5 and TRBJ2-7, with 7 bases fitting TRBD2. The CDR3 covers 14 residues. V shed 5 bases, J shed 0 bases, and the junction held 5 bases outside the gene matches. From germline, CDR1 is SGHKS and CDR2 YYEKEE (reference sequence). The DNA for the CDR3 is TGTGCCAGCAGTTGGGGGGGGAGCTCCTACGAGCAGTACGTC. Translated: CASSWGGSSYEQYV.

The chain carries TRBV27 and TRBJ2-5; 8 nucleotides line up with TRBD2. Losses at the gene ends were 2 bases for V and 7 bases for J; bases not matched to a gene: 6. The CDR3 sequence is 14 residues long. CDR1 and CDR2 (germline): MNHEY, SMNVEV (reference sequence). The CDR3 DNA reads TGTGCCAGCAGTTTACGTACTAGCGGTGGGACCCAGTACTTC. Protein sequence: CASSLRTSGGTQYF.

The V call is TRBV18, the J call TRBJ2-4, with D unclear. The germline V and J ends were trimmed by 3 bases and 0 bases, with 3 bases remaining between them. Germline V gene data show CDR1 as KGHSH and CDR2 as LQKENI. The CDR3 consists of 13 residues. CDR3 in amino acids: CASSPGAKNIQYF. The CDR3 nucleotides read TGTGCCAGCTCACCTGGAGCCAAAAACATTCAGTACTTC.

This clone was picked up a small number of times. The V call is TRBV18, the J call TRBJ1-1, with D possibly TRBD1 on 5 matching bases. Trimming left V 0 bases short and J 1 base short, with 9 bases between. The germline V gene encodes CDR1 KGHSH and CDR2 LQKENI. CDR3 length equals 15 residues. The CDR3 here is CASSPPRGANTEAFF. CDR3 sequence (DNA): TGTGCCAGCTCACCACCGAGAGGGGCGAACACTGAAGCTTTCTTT.

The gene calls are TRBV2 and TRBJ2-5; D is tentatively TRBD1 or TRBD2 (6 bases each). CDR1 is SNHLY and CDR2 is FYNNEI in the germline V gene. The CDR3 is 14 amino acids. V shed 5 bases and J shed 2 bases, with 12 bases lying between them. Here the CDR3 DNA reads TGTGCCAGCAGTCCCCGGAGGGGGCAAGAGACCCAGTACTTC. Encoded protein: CASSPRRGQETQYF. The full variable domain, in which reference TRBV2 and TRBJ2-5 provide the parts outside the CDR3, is EPEVTQTPSHQVTQMGQEVILRCVPISNHLYFYWYRQILGQKVEFLVSFYNNEISEKSEIFDDQFSVERPDGSNFTLKIRSTKLEDSAMYFCASSPRRGQETQYFGPGTRLLVL.

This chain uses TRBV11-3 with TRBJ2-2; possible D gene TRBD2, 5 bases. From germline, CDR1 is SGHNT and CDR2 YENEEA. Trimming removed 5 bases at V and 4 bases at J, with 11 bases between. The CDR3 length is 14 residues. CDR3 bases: TGTGCCAGCAGCCCCGGGGTGGGCACCGGGGAGCTGTTTTTT. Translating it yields CASSPGVGTGELFF.

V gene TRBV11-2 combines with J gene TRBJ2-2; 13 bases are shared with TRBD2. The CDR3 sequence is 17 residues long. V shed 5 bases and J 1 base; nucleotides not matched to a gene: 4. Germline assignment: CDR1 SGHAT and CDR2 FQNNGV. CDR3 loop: CASSLRLAGGNTGELFF. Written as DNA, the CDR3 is TGTGCCAGCAGCCTTAGACTAGCGGGGGGGAACACCGGGGAGCTGTTTTTT.

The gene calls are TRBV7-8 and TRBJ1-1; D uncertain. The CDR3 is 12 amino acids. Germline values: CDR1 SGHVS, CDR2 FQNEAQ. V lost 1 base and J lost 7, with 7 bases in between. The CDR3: CASSLEGSEAFF. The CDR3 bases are TGTGCCAGCAGCTTAGAGGGCAGTGAAGCTTTCTTT.

The CDR3 bases are TGTGCCAGTAGTATGTCTGGCTATGGCTACACCTTC. Translation: CASSMSGYGYTF. The chain recombines TRBV19 with TRBJ1-2; D is uncertain. Germline V gives CDR1 LNHDA, CDR2 SQIVND (reference sequence). The V gene lost 3 bases and the J gene lost 4 bases, with 6 bases spanning the gap. The CDR3 has 12 amino acids. Full variable domain (outside the CDR3, taken from reference TRBV19 and TRBJ1-2): DGGITQSPKYLFRKEGQNVTLSCEQNLNHDAMYWYRQDPGQGLRLIYYSQIVNDFQKGDIAEGYSVSREKKESFPLTVTSAQKNPTAFYLCASSMSGYGYTFGSGTRLTVV.

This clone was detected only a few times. This CDR3 reads CASSGQGTQRVGYTF. For the CDR3, the DNA is TGTGCCAGCAGCGGCCAAGGGACTCAGCGGGTAGGCTACACCTTC. The chain uses TRBV9 and TRBJ1-2; D is possibly TRBD1 (5 bases). Trimming left V 3 bases short and J 8 bases short, with 20 bases between. The germline V gene has CDR1 SGDLS and CDR2 YYNGEE. This CDR3 has 15 amino acids.

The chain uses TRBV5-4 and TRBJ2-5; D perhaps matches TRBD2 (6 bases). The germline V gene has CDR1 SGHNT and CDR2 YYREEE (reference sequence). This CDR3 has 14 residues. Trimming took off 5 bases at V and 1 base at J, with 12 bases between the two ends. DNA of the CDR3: TGTGCCAGCAGTTTACCGGGAGCCCAAGAGACCCAGTACTTC. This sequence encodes CASSLPGAQETQYF.

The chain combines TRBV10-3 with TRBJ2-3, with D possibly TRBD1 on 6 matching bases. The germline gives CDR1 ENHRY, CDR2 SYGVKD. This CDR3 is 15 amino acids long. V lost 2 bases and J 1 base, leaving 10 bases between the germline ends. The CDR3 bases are TGTGCCATCAGTGAGGTTGAGGGGGGCACAGATACGCAGTATTTT. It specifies CAISEVEGGTDTQYF.

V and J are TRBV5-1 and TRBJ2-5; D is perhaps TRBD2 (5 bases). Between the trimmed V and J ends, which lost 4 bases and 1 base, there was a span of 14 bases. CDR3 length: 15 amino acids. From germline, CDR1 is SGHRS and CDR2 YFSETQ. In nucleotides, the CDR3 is TGCGCCAGCAGCCGCGGTCCGGCGGGCCAAGAGACCCAGTACTTC. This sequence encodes CASSRGPAGQETQYF.